What follows is one T cell receptor (beta chain) and its context. What it binds is not known. This record comes from a study of cytomegalovirus exposure and HLA in healthy donors. Primers: 60 Vbeta forward and 13 Jbeta reverse. Generated by immunoSEQ multiplex PCR, the TCRdb table keeps only in-frame clones and is missing some. The sample comprises 150,000 to 200,000 clones, 70% to 85% of which are singletons, and 1.4% to 1.5% rests with the top ten. Per the germline V gene, CDR1 is WNHNN and CDR2 is SYGVQD (reference sequence). V lost 1 base and J lost 5; bases outside the gene matches: 11. The CDR3 length is 17 residues. Study results and caveats: By a later analysis, the bulk of CMV-associated TCR beta chains appeared HLA-restricted.

This TCR derives from a man between 18 and 29 years old in good health and CMV-seronegative. Sequences were obtained from PBMCs. The rearrangement joins TRBV10-1 to TRBJ1-2; 9 bases map to TRBD1. The CDR3 sequence is CASSECNGDRAQYGYTF. Here the CDR3 DNA reads TGCGCCAGCAGTGAGTGTAACGGGGACAGGGCCCAATATGGCTACACCTTC.